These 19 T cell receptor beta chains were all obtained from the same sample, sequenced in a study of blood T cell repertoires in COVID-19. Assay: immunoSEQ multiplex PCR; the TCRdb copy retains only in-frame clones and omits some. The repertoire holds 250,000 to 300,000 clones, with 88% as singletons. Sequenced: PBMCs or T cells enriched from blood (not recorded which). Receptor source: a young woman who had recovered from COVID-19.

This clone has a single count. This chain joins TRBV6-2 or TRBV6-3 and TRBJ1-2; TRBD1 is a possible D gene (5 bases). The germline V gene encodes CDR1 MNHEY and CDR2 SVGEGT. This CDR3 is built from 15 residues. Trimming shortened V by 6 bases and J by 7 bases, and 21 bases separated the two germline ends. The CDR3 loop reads CASSSGIRGESGYTF. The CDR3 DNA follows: TGTGCCAGCAGCTCGGGGATACGGGGGGAGTCTGGCTACACCTTC.

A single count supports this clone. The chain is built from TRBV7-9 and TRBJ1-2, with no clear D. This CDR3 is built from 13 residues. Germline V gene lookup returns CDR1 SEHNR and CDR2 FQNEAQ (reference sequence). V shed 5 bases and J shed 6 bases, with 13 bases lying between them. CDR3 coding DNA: TGTGCCAGCAGCCCGCCCCAGATCCATGGCTACACCTTC. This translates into CASSPPQIHGYTF.

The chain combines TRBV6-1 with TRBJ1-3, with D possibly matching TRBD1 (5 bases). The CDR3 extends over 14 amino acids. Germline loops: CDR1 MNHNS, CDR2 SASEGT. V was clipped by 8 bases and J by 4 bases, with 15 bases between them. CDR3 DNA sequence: TGTGCCAGCGTCCCCCAGGGTGGAGGAAACACCATATATTTT. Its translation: CASVPQGGGNTIYF.

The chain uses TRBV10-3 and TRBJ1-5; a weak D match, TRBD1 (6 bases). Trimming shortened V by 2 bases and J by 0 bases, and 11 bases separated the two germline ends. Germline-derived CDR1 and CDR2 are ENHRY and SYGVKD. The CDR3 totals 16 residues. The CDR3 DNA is TGTGCCATCAGTGAGAGCAGGGACACTAGCAATCAGCCCCAGCATTTT. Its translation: CAISESRDTSNQPQHF.

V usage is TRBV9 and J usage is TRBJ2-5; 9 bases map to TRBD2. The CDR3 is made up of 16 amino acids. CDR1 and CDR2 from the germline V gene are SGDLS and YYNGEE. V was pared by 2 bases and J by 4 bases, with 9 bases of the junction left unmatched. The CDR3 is CASSVRGRGGGETQYF. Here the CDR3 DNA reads TGTGCCAGCAGCGTCCGTGGGCGGGGGGGCGGAGAGACCCAGTACTTC.

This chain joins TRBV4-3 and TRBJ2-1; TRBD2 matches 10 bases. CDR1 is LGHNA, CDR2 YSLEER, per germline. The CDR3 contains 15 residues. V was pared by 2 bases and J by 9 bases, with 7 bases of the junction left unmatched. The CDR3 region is CASSQFGLAEGEQFF. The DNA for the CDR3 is TGCGCCAGCAGCCAATTTGGACTAGCGGAGGGTGAGCAGTTCTTC.

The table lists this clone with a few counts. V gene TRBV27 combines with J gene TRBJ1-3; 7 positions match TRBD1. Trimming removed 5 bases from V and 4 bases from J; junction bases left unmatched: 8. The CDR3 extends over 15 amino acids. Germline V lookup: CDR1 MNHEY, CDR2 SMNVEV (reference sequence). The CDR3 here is CASSPLTGRGNTIYF. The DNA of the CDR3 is TGTGCCAGCAGTCCACTGACAGGGAGAGGAAACACCATATATTTT.

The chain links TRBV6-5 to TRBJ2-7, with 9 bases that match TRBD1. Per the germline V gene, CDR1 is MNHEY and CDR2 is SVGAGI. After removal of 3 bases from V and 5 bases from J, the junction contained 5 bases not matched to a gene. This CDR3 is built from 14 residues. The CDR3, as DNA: TGTGCCAGCAGTTATGGGACAGGGTACGACGAGCAGTACTTC. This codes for CASSYGTGYDEQYF.

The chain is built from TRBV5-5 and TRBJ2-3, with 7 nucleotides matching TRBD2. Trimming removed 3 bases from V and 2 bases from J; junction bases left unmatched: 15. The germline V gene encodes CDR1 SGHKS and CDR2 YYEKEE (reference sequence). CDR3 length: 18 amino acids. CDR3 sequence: CASSSRVTGGTTTDTQYF. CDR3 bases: TGTGCCAGCAGCTCGCGGGTTACGGGCGGGACTACCACAGATACGCAGTATTTT.

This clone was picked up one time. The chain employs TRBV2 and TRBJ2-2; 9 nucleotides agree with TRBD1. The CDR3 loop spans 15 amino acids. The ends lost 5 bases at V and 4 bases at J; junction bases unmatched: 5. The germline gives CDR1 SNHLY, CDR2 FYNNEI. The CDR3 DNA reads TGTGCCAGCAGTTCCGGGACAGGGAGCACCGGGGAGCTGTTTTTT. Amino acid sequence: CASSSGTGSTGELFF.

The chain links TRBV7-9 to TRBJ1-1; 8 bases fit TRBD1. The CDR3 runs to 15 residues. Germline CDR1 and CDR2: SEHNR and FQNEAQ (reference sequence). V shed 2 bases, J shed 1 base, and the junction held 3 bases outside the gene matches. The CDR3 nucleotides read TGTGCCAGCAGCTTAATGGGACAGGAGAACACTGAAGCTTTCTTT. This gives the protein CASSLMGQENTEAFF.

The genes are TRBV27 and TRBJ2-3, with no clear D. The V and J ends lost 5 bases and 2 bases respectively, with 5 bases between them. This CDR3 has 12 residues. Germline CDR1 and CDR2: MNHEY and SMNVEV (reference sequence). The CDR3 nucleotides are TGTGCCAGCAGTCCAAACACAGATACGCAGTATTTT. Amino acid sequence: CASSPNTDTQYF.

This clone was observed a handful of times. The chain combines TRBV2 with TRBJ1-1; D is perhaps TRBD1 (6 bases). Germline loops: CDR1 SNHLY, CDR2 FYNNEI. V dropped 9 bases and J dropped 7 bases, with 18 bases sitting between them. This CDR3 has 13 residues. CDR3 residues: CASTPGTKVEAFF. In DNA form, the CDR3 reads TGTGCCAGTACCCCCGGGACAAAGGTTGAAGCTTTCTTT.

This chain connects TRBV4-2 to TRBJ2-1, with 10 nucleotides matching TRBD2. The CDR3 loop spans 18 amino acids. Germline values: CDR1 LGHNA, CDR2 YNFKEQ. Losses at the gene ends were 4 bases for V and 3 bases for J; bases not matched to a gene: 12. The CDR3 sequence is CASSPRGQAGGGYNEQFF. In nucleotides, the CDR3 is TGTGCCAGCAGCCCGCGGGGGCAAGCGGGAGGGGGCTACAATGAGCAGTTCTTC.

In DNA, the CDR3 is TGCGCCAGCAGCTTGGACGGGGGGCAATACGAGCAGTACTTC. Translation: CASSLDGGQYEQYF. The chain joins TRBV5-1 to TRBJ2-7, with D possibly being TRBD2 (7 bases). From germline, CDR1 is SGHRS and CDR2 YFSETQ. This CDR3 is 14 amino acids long. Trimming removed 0 bases from V and 4 bases from J, with 11 bases in between.

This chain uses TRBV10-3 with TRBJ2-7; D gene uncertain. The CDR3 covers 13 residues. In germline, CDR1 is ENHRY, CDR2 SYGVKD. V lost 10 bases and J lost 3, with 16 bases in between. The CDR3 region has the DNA TGTGCCACCGAAAGCGAAGGTGGCTACGAGCAGTACTTC. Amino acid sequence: CATESEGGYEQYF.

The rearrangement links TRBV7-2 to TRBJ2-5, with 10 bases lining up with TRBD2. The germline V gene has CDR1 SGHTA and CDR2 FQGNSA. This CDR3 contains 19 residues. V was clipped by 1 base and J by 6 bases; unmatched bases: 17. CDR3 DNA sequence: TGTGCCAGCAGCTTAGGGCTAGCGGGGGCCGGGGGAGTTGGGAAGACCCAGTACTTC. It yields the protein CASSLGLAGAGGVGKTQYF.

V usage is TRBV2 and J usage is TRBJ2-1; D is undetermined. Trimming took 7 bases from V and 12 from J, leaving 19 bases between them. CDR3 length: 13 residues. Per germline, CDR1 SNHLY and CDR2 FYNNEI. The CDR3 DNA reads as TGTGCCAGCACCACCTCACGAGGTGTTGGGCAGTTCTTC. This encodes CASTTSRGVGQFF.

The CDR3 nucleotides read TGTGCCATCAGTGAGTCGTCAGGGGCTAATCAGCCCCAGCATTTT. This translates into CAISESSGANQPQHF. The chain links TRBV10-3 to TRBJ1-5, with a possible D match to TRBD1 (6 bases). V gave up 0 bases and J gave up 4 bases, with 10 bases separating them. The CDR3 sequence is 15 residues long. The germline V gene encodes CDR1 ENHRY and CDR2 SYGVKD.